This passage covers 6 T cell receptor beta chains from one sample sequenced in a study of blood T cells in healthy people across ages (dated by TCRdb to the mid-2010s). Library creation used 5' RACE. Sequencing was carried out with an Illumina HiSeq 2500. A second roughly 6 to 11 cycle PCR used a sample-barcoded 5' primer and a J-beta primer mix. TCRdb applied fastp at Q25 and MiXCR to the public reads, then kept only in-frame beta chains. One record per CDR3 amino acid sequence lists the most common genes and DNA. The sample table contains about 1.4 million distinct CDR3 sequences; only one count was recorded for roughly 64% of them. The ten largest clones represent roughly 6.3% of the sample. The specimen sequenced was blood. These receptors were obtained from a man between 18 and 29 years old in good health.

V is TRBV6-6 and J is TRBJ1-4, with D tentatively TRBD1 (5 bases). The CDR3 totals 16 residues. Germline V gene data show CDR1 as MNHNY and CDR2 as SVGAGI (reference sequence). Deletions cut 0 bases from V and 8 bases from J, with 16 bases between. The CDR3 DNA is TGTGCCAGCAGTTACTCAACCAGGGCGTCGCGGGAAAAACTGTTTTTT. This encodes CASSYSTRASREKLFF.

The chain joins TRBV3-1 to TRBJ1-3; weak D call: TRBD1 (5 bases). The CDR3 is 13 amino acids. Germline CDR1 is LGHDT and CDR2 is YNNKEL (reference sequence). Trimming cost V 5 bases and J 4 bases, with 9 bases left between them. The CDR3 sequence is CASSSEGGNTIYF. DNA of the CDR3: TGTGCCAGCAGCAGTGAGGGGGGAAACACCATATATTTT.

This clonotype was counted a few times. This could be a read error, since a much larger clone is one nucleotide away. The V and J genes are TRBV6-2 or TRBV6-3 and TRBJ2-1; the D is unclear. V lost 0 bases and J 9 bases, leaving 3 bases between the germline ends. The CDR3 length is 11 residues. In germline, CDR1 is MNHEY, CDR2 SVGEGT. The DNA for the CDR3 is TGTGCCAGCAGTTACTCCACTGAGCAGTTCTTC. Translation: CASSYSTEQFF.

This chain links TRBV27 with TRBJ1-2; D call uncertain. With 6 bases removed from V and 1 base from J, the gap between germline ends came to 12 bases. The germline CDR1 and CDR2 sequences are MNHEY and SMNVEV (reference sequence). The CDR3 is made up of 14 amino acids. CDR3 coding DNA: TGTGCCAGCAGATCGGACCGATATAACTATGGCTACACCTTC. Translated: CASRSDRYNYGYTF.

V gene TRBV7-8 combines with J gene TRBJ2-1, with D possibly matching TRBD1 (6 bases). The germline V gene has CDR1 SGHVS and CDR2 FQNEAQ. CDR3 length: 20 amino acids. The V end was cut by 5 bases, the J end by 4 bases, with 30 bases between. The CDR3 loop reads CASSPHRVVLKSSSYNEQFF. The CDR3 DNA is TGTGCCAGCAGCCCTCACAGGGTGGTCTTGAAGTCCTCTTCTTACAATGAGCAGTTCTTC.

The V and J genes are TRBV10-3 and TRBJ2-1; D uncertain. The CDR3 loop spans 13 amino acids. V shed 7 bases and J shed 10 bases, with 17 bases lying between them. Germline V gives CDR1 ENHRY, CDR2 SYGVKD. The CDR3 loop is CAITILGSGEQFF. CDR3 DNA sequence: TGTGCCATCACTATTTTAGGTTCAGGCGAGCAGTTCTTC.